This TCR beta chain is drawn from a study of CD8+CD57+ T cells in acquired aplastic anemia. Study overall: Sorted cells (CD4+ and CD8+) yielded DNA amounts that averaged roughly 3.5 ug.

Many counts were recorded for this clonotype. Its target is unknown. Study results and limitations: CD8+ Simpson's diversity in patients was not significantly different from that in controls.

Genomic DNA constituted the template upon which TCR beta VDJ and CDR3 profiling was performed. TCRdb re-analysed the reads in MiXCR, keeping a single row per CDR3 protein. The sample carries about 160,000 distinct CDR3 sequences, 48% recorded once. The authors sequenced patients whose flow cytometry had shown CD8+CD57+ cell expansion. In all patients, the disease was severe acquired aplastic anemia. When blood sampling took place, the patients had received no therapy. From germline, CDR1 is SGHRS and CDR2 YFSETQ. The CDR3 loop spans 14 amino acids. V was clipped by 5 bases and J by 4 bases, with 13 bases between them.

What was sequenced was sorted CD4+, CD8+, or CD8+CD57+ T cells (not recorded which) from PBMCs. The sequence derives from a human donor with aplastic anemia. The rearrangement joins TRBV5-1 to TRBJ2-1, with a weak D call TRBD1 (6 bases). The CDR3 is CASREDRLYNEQFF. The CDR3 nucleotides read TGCGCCAGCAGGGAGGACAGACTATACAATGAGCAGTTCTTC. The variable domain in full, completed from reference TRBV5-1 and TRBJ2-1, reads KAGVTQTPRYLIKTRGQQVTLSCSPISGHRSVSWYQQTPGQGLQFLFEYFSETQRNKGNFPGRFSGRQFSNSRSEMNVSTLELGDSALYLCASREDRLYNEQFFGPGTRLTVL.